This TCR beta chain was sequenced during a study of T cell clonality in common variable immunodeficiency. The CDR3 spans 15 residues. In germline, CDR1 is GTSNPN, CDR2 SVGIG (reference sequence). Clones were read by immunoSEQ multiplex PCR, and TCRdb kept only the in-frame ones, dropping some. This sample carries approximately 52,000 clones, none of them present only once. This clone was found a few times. The CDR3 end is not reached by the read, which stops 3 residues before it; the germline J gene fills it in. Sequences were obtained from peripheral blood mononuclear cells. This chain uses TRBV30 with TRBJ2-3; TRBD2 agrees at 10 bases. The receptor comes from a person aged 18 to 75 in good health. The CDR3 here is CAWSPSGSGQETQYF. The sequenced CDR3 bases are TGTGCCTGGAGTCCTAGCGGGAGCGGCCAAGAGACG.